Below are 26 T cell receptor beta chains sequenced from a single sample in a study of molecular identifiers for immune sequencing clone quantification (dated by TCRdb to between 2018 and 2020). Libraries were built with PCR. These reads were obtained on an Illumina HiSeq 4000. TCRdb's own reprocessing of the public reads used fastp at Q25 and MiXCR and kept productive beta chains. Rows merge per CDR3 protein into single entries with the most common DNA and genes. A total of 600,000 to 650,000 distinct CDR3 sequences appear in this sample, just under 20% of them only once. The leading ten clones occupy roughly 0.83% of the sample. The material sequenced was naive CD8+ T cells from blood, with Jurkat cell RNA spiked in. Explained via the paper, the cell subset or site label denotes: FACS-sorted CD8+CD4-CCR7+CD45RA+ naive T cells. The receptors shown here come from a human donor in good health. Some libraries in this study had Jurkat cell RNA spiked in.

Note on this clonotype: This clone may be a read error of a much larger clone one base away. CDR3 sequence: CASMELAKDIQYF. CDR3 coding DNA: TGTGCCAGCATGGAATTAGCCAAAGACATTCAGTACTTC. The chain uses TRBV27 and TRBJ2-4; D remains unclear. The CDR3 is made up of 13 amino acids. Per the germline V gene, CDR1 is MNHEY and CDR2 is SMNVEV (reference sequence).

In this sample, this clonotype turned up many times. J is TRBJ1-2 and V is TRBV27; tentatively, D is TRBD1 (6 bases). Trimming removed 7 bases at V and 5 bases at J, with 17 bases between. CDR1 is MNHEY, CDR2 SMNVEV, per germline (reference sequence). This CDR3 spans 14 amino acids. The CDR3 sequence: CASKGAGTNYGYTF. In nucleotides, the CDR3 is TGTGCCAGCAAGGGAGCCGGGACAAATTATGGCTACACCTTC.

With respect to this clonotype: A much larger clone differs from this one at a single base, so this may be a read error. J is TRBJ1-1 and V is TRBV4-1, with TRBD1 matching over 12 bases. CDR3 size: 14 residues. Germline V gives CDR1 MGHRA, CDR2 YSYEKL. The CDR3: CASSRGQGATVAFF. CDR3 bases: TGCGCCAGCAGCCGGGGACAGGGGGCGACTGTAGCTTTCTTT.

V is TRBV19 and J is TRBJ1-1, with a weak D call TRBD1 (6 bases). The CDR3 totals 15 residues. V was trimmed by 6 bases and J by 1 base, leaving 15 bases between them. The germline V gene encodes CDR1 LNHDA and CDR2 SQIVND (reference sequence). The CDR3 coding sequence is TGTGCCAGTAGGGGGAGGGGGGAGAAGAACACTGAAGCTTTCTTT. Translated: CASRGRGEKNTEAFF.

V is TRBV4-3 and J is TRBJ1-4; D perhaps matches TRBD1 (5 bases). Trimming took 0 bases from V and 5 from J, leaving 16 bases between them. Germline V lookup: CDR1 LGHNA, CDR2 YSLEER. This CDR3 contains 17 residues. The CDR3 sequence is CASSQDTPGTGNEKLFF. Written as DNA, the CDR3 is TGCGCCAGCAGCCAAGATACCCCCGGGACTGGGAATGAAAAACTGTTTTTT.

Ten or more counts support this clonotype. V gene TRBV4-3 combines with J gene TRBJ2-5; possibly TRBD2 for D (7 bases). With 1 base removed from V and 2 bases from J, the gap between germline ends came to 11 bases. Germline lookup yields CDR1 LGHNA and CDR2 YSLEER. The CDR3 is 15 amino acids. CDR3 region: CASSQGGGPQETQYF. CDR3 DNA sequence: TGCGCCAGCAGCCAAGGCGGGGGCCCACAAGAGACCCAGTACTTC.

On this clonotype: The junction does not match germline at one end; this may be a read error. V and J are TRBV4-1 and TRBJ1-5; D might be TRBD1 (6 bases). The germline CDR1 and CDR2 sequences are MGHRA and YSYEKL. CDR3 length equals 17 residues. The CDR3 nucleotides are TGCGCCAGCAGCCAACGCTTCGGACAGATTAGCAATCAGTCCCAGCATTTT. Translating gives CASSQRFGQISNQSQHF.

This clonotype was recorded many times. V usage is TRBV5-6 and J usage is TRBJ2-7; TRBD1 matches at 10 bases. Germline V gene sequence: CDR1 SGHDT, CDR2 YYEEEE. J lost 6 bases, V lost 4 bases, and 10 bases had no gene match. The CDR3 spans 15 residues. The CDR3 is CASSPPGQGSLEQYF. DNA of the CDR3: TGTGCCAGCAGCCCCCCGGGACAGGGGTCTCTCGAGCAGTACTTC.

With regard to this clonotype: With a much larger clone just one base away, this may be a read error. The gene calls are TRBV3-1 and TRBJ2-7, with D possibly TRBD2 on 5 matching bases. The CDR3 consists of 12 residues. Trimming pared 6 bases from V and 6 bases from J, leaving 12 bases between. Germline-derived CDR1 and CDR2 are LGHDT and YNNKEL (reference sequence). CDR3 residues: CASRLQRGEQYF. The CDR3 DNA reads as TGTGCCAGCAGGCTTCAACGGGGCGAGCAGTACTTC.

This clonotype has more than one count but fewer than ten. In DNA, the CDR3 is TGTGCCAGCAGCTCCTCGACAGCGGACTACGAGCAGTACTTC. Residues: CASSSSTADYEQYF. The chain combines TRBV7-9 with TRBJ2-7; D is perhaps TRBD1 or TRBD2 (5 bases each). In germline, CDR1 is SEHNR, CDR2 FQNEAQ (reference sequence). V was shortened by 4 bases and J by 3 bases, with 13 bases between the two germline ends. The CDR3 extends over 14 amino acids.

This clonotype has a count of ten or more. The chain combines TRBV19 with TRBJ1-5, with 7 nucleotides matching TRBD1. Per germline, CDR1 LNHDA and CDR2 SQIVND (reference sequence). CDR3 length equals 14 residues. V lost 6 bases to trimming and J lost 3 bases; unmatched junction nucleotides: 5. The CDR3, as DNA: TGTGCCAGTAGCCCGGACAGGCTCAATCAGCCCCAGCATTTT. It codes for CASSPDRLNQPQHF.

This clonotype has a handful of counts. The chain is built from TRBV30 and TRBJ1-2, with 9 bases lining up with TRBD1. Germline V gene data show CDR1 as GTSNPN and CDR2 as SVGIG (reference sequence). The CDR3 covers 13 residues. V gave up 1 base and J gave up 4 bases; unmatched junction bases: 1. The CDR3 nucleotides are TGTGCCTGGAGTGGGACAGGGGCCTATGGCTACACCTTC. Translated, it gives CAWSGTGAYGYTF.

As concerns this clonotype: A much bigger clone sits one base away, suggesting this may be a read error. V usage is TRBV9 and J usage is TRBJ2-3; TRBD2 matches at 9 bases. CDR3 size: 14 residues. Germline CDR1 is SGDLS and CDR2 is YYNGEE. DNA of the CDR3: TGTGCCAGCAGCGGTAGCGGGAGCACAGATACGCAGTGTTTT. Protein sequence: CASSGSGSTDTQCF.

The CDR3 region has the DNA TGCAGTGCTAGAGACCACCTACTAGCGGGAAAAGGGACCCAGTACTTC. Amino acids: CSARDHLLAGKGTQYF. The chain employs TRBV20-1 and TRBJ2-5, with 10 bases lining up with TRBD2. From germline, CDR1 is DFQATT and CDR2 SNEGSKA (reference sequence). Losses at the gene ends were 0 bases for V and 7 bases for J; bases not matched to a gene: 11. The CDR3 covers 16 residues.

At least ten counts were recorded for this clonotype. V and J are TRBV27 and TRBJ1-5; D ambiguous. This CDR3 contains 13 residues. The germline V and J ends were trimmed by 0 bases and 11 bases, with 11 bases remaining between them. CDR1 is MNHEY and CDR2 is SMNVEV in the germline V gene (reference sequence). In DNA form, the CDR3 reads TGTGCCAGCAGTTTATCGACGGGAGGGTCCCAGCATTTT. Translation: CASSLSTGGSQHF.

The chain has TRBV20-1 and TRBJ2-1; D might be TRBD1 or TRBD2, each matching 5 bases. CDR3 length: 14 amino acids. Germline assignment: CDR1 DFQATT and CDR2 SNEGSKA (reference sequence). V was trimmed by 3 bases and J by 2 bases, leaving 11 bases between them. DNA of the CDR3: TGCAGTGCTAGGGGGCTAGCCACCTACAATGAGCAGTTCTTC. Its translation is CSARGLATYNEQFF.

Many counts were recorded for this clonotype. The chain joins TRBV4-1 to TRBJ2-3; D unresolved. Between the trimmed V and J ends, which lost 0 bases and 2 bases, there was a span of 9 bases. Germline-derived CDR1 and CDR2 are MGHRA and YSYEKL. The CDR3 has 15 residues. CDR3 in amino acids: CASSQERRPTDTQYF. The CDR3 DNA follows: TGCGCCAGCAGCCAAGAGAGGAGACCCACAGATACGCAGTATTTT.

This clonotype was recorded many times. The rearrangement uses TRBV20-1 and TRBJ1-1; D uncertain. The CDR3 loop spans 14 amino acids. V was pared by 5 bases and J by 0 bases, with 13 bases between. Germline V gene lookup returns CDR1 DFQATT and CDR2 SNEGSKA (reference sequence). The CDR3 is CSAEGGGMNTEAFF. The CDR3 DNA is TGCAGTGCTGAGGGAGGAGGGATGAACACTGAAGCTTTCTTT.

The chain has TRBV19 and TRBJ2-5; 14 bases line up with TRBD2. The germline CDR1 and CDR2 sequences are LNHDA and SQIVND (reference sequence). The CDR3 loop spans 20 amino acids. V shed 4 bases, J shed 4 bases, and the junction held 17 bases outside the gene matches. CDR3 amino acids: CASSTNPWTSGGLNRETQYF. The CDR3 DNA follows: TGTGCCAGTAGTACCAACCCCTGGACTAGCGGGGGGTTGAATCGAGAGACCCAGTACTTC.

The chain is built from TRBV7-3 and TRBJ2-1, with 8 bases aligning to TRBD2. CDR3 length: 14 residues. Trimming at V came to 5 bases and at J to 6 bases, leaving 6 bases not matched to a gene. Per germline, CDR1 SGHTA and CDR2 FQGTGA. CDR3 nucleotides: TGTGCCAGCAGCCCAAAAGGACTAGCCAATGAGCAGTTCTTC. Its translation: CASSPKGLANEQFF.

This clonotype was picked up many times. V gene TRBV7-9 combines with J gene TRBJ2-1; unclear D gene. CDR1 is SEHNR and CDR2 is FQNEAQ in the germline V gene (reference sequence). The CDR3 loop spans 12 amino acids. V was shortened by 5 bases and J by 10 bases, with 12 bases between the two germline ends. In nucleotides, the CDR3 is TGTGCCAGCAGCCATTACTCTACCGAGCAGTTCTTC. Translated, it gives CASSHYSTEQFF.

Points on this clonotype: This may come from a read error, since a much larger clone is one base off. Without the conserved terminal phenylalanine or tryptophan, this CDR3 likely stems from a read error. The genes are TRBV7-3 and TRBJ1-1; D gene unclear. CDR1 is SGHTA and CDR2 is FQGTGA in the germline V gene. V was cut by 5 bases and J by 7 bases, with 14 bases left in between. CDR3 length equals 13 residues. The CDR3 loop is CASSPLPKGEAFS. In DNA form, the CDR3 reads TGTGCCAGCAGCCCCCTGCCAAAAGGTGAAGCTTTCTCT.

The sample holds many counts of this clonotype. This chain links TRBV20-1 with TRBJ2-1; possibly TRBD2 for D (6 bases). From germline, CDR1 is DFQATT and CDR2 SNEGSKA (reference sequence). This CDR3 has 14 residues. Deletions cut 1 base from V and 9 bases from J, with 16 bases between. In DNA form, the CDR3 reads TGCAGTGCTAGAGGTCCGGGAGAGGTAGGTGAGCAGTTCTTC. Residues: CSARGPGEVGEQFF.

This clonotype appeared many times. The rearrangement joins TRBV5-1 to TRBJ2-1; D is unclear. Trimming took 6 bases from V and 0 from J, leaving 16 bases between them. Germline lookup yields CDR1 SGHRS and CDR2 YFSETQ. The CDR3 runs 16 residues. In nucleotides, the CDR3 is TGCGCCAGCACGGAACGCGCCGCGTCCTCCTACAATGAGCAGTTCTTC. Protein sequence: CASTERAASSYNEQFF.

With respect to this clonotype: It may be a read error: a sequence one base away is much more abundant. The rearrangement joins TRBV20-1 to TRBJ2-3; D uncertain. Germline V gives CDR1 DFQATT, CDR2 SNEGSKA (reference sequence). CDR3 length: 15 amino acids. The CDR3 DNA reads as TGCGGTGCTAGAAATCTAGAGGCGAACACAAATACGCAGTATTTT. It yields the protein CGARNLEANTNTQYF.

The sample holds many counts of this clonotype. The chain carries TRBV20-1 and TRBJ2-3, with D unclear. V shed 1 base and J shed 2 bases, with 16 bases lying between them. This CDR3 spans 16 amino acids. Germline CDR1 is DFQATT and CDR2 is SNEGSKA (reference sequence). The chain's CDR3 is CSARGGPSLLTDTQYF. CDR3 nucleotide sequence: TGCAGTGCTAGAGGTGGACCCTCACTCCTCACAGATACGCAGTATTTT.